Here is one T cell receptor beta chain with its context. Antigen specificity is unknown. The entry originates in a study of cytomegalovirus exposure and HLA in healthy donors. Whole-study context: Earlier findings included about 120 million unique TCR beta sequences obtained from around 180 million T cells. General study results and limits: A later analysis found TCR association rates differed by HLA locus, highest for DRB1 and lowest for HLA-C. The investigators catalogued 164 TCR beta chains as cytomegalovirus-associated.

PCR involved 60 Vbeta and 13 Jbeta primers. Measured with immunoSEQ multiplex PCR; TCRdb has only the in-frame clones, and not every one. Of fewer than 250,000 clones listed, roughly 84% are singletons. V was clipped by 5 bases and J by 4 bases; unmatched bases: 2. Looked up from germline, CDR1 is GTSNPN and CDR2 is SVGIG (reference sequence). There are 13 residues in the CDR3. The chain links TRBV30 to TRBJ2-1; 10 nucleotides line up with TRBD1. Material for sequencing was PBMCs. This TCR came from a boy between 2 and 10 years old in good health and CMV-seronegative. CDR3 in amino acids: CAWRDRGYNEQFF. The CDR3 nucleotides read TGTGCCTGGCGGGACAGGGGATACAATGAGCAGTTCTTC.